This T cell receptor (beta chain) stems from a study of T-cell reconstitution after alpha-beta-depleted transplantation in children. Regarding the study as a whole: Elevated TCRbeta diversity at day 60 was traced, in some patients, to surviving recipient T cells and thymic progenitors. At the one-year point after transplant, T-cell counts and TCRbeta diversity were found to come mostly from T cells that had been newly produced. Reportedly, only several hundred clones from non-depleted graft cells drove alpha-beta T-cell counts at about two months.

Using unique molecular identifiers, the investigators prepared the TCRbeta library. TCRdb passed the PCR reads through MiXCR, listing each CDR3 protein once. The sample holds some 550,000 distinct CDR3 sequences; roughly 24% are singletons and the top ten take roughly 15%. On this clonotype itself: Its antigen is undetermined.

V was pared by 2 bases and J by 11 bases, with 7 bases of the junction left unmatched. The CDR3 consists of 14 residues. The germline V gene has CDR1 SGHTA and CDR2 FQGNSA. V gene TRBV7-2 combines with J gene TRBJ1-1; 11 bases fit TRBD1. Here the sequenced sample was PBMCs, mostly from graft donor cells, taken 360 days after TCRalphabeta/CD19-depleted stem cell transplant. The clonotype comes from a boy in the first two years of life who had a stem cell transplant for acute myeloid leukemia, so the T cells may come from the graft donor. This CDR3 reads CASSLYRTGGDAFF. The CDR3 DNA sequence: TGTGCCAGCAGCTTATACCGGACAGGGGGCGACGCTTTCTTT.